One and the same sample provided the 24 T cell receptor beta chains below, sequenced in a study of early T cells in non-severe SARS-CoV-2 infection. Via MiXCR, TCRdb re-called the 5' RACE reads, giving one row per CDR3 protein. The profile covers 30,000 to 40,000 distinct CDR3 sequences, with 9% appearing a single time and about 12% taken by the ten largest. Sequencing was carried out using whole blood. The receptors were gathered from an adult who was a healthcare worker with PCR-confirmed SARS-CoV-2 infection or an uninfected control (not recorded which).

This clonotype was observed a few times. The V gene is TRBV9, the J gene TRBJ1-3; D gene unclear. Deletions cut 4 bases from V and 0 bases from J, with 8 bases between. Looked up from germline, CDR1 is SGDLS and CDR2 is YYNGEE. This CDR3 contains 14 residues. CDR3 protein: CASSPRSSGNTIYF. The DNA of the CDR3 is TGTGCCAGCAGCCCAAGGTCCTCTGGAAACACCATATATTTT.

The chain joins TRBV10-3 to TRBJ2-7; D remains unclear. Germline assignment: CDR1 ENHRY and CDR2 SYGVKD. CDR3 size: 14 residues. The germline V and J ends were trimmed by 0 bases and 4 bases, with 10 bases remaining between them. Here the CDR3 reads CAISESGKSYEQYF. In DNA, the CDR3 is TGTGCCATCAGTGAGTCTGGTAAATCGTACGAGCAGTACTTC.

This clonotype was detected ten times or more. V is TRBV5-5 and J is TRBJ2-7; the D gene is possibly TRBD1 (5 bases). This CDR3 has 14 residues. The V gene's germline CDR1 is SGHKS and CDR2 YYEKEE (reference sequence). Between the trimmed V and J ends, which lost 0 bases and 1 base, there was a span of 8 bases. The CDR3 region has the DNA TGTGCCAGCAGCTTGGCTGGGGCTTCCTACGAGCAGTACTTC. It translates to CASSLAGASYEQYF.

This clonotype occurred many times. This sequence joins TRBV2 and TRBJ2-5; 7 nucleotides agree with TRBD1. The CDR3 has 16 residues. Germline lookup yields CDR1 SNHLY and CDR2 FYNNEI. V gave up 3 bases and J gave up 1 base; unmatched junction bases: 8. CDR3 sequence: CASSELTGVGQETQYF. The CDR3 region has the DNA TGTGCCAGCAGTGAGTTAACAGGGGTTGGCCAAGAGACCCAGTACTTC.

This clonotype was recorded a few times. The V and J genes are TRBV7-2 and TRBJ1-2, with a possible D match to TRBD1 (5 bases). Between the trimmed V and J ends, which lost 1 base and 1 base, there was a span of 10 bases. This CDR3 has 15 amino acids. CDR1 is SGHTA and CDR2 is FQGNSA in the germline V gene. CDR3 DNA sequence: TGTGCCAGCAGCTTAGAGTTGGGGGTTAACTATGGCTACACCTTC. Its translation is CASSLELGVNYGYTF.

This clonotype showed up many times. The chain combines TRBV7-2 with TRBJ2-7; D gene ambiguous. Trimming shortened V by 5 bases and J by 6 bases, and 11 bases separated the two germline ends. The CDR3 length is 12 residues. CDR1 is SGHTA and CDR2 is FQGNSA in the germline V gene. As DNA, the CDR3 is TGTGCCAGCAGCCCGGACGGCCGCGAGCAGTACTTC. It codes for CASSPDGREQYF.

This clonotype was observed at least ten times. The chain has TRBV7-2 and TRBJ2-7; 8 nucleotides align to TRBD1. With 1 base clipped from V and 3 bases from J, the junction kept 5 bases outside the gene matches. Germline V gives CDR1 SGHTA, CDR2 FQGNSA. The CDR3 sequence is 15 residues long. The CDR3 protein is CASSLEAGGIYEQYF. The CDR3 DNA is TGTGCCAGCAGCTTAGAGGCAGGGGGCATCTACGAGCAGTACTTC.

This clonotype was counted at least ten times. Without the conserved terminal phenylalanine or tryptophan, this CDR3 likely stems from a read error. V usage is TRBV19 and J usage is TRBJ2-7; D gene uncertain. The CDR3 is 15 residues long. From germline, CDR1 is LNHDA and CDR2 SQIVND (reference sequence). V was cut by 1 base and J by 1 base, with 11 bases left in between. The CDR3 nucleotides read TGTGCCAGTAGTATAGCGCCCGGCCCTTCCTACGAGCAGTACTCC. Residues: CASSIAPGPSYEQYS.

This clonotype has a count of ten or more. The CDR3 DNA follows: TGTGCCAGCAGTGAAGCCGGAGGCCACTCTGGGGCCAACGTCCTGACTTTC. It specifies CASSEAGGHSGANVLTF. The V and J genes are TRBV2 and TRBJ2-6, with D perhaps matching TRBD2 (5 bases). The germline V gene has CDR1 SNHLY and CDR2 FYNNEI. V was cut by 0 bases and J by 0 bases, with 9 bases left in between. CDR3 length equals 17 residues.

This clonotype was recorded at least ten times. This chain connects TRBV12-3 or TRBV12-4 to TRBJ2-2; no definite D call. CDR3 length: 16 residues. Trimming cost V 6 bases and J 0 bases, with 14 bases left between them. CDR3 region: CASRLHSASNTGELFF. For the CDR3, the DNA is TGTGCCAGCAGACTTCACTCAGCTTCGAACACCGGGGAGCTGTTTTTT.

This clonotype was seen many times. The genes are TRBV5-5 and TRBJ1-1; D may be TRBD1 (6 bases). In germline, CDR1 is SGHKS, CDR2 YYEKEE (reference sequence). The CDR3 covers 16 residues. Trimming stripped 0 bases from V and 4 bases from J, with 16 bases between. In nucleotides, the CDR3 is TGTGCCAGCAGCTTGGAAGGGGGAGGGTTGAGCACTGAAGCTTTCTTT. As protein: CASSLEGGGLSTEAFF. The entire variable domain, with the rest obtained from reference TRBV5-5 and TRBJ1-1, is as follows: DAGVTQSPTHLIKTRGQQVTLRCSPISGHKSVSWYQQVLGQGPQFIFQYYEKEERGRGNFPDRFSARQFPNYSSELNVNALLLGDSALYLCASSLEGGGLSTEAFFGQGTRLTVV.

Many counts were recorded for this clonotype. The rearrangement links TRBV6-2 or TRBV6-3 to TRBJ1-1; D unclear. CDR1 is MNHEY and CDR2 is SVGEGT in the germline V gene. CDR3 size: 13 residues. V lost 6 bases and J lost 1, with 9 bases in between. CDR3 amino acids: CASSIRPNTEAFF. The DNA of the CDR3 is TGTGCCAGCAGCATCCGACCGAACACTGAAGCTTTCTTT.

This clonotype was detected a few times. The V gene is TRBV7-8, the J gene TRBJ2-5; D is possibly TRBD2 (5 bases). The CDR3 is 13 residues long. Germline V lookup: CDR1 SGHVS, CDR2 FQNEAQ. Trimming removed 4 bases from V and 2 bases from J, with 8 bases in between. The DNA of the CDR3 is TGTGCCAGCAGCTCAGCGGAGCAAGAGACCCAGTACTTC. Translating it yields CASSSAEQETQYF.

In this sample, this clonotype turned up many times. V usage is TRBV4-1 and J usage is TRBJ2-3; tentatively, D is TRBD2 (6 bases). V lost 1 base and J lost 6, with 17 bases in between. CDR1 MGHRA and CDR2 YSYEKL come from the germline V gene. The CDR3 is 16 amino acids. The CDR3 coding sequence is TGCGCCAGCAGCCAAGTGAGGGGAGGTCGGGGCGATACGCAGTATTTT. It translates to CASSQVRGGRGDTQYF.

In regard to this clonotype: The final CDR3 position lacks the conserved phenylalanine or tryptophan, pointing to a likely read error. The chain combines TRBV7-6 with TRBJ2-3; TRBD1 is a possible D gene (5 bases). Trimming shortened V by 5 bases and J by 2 bases, and 11 bases separated the two germline ends. There are 14 residues in the CDR3. The germline V gene encodes CDR1 SGHVS and CDR2 FNYEAQ. The DNA of the CDR3 is TGTGCCAGCAGCAACCGACAGATCACAGATACGCAGTATATT. Its protein product is CASSNRQITDTQYI.

The table lists this clonotype with many counts. V and J are TRBV4-3 and TRBJ1-2, with D maybe TRBD1 (6 bases). The CDR3 is 15 residues long. V shed 2 bases and J shed 5 bases, with 15 bases lying between them. From germline, CDR1 is LGHNA and CDR2 YSLEER. CDR3 in amino acids: CASSQPGQSYYGYTF. The DNA of the CDR3 is TGCGCCAGCAGCCAACCCGGACAGTCGTATTATGGCTACACCTTC.

This clonotype was recorded a few times. This chain uses TRBV3-1 with TRBJ2-6, with 12 bases lining up with TRBD2. V shed 4 bases, J shed 0 bases, and the junction held 4 bases outside the gene matches. Germline loops: CDR1 LGHDT, CDR2 YNNKEL (reference sequence). The CDR3 runs to 18 residues. This chain's CDR3 is CASSPLAGGVSGANVLTF. DNA for the CDR3: TGTGCCAGCAGCCCCCTAGCGGGGGGGGTCTCTGGGGCCAACGTCCTGACTTTC.

The chain couples TRBV24-1 to TRBJ2-7; D is ambiguous. The CDR3 loop spans 17 amino acids. V dropped 4 bases and J dropped 1 base, with 19 bases sitting between them. Germline loops: CDR1 KGHDR, CDR2 SFDVKD. As DNA, the CDR3 is TGTGCCACCAGTGACCCCGCCCGGAACCAAGCGTCCTACGAGCAGTACTTC. Translated: CATSDPARNQASYEQYF.

This clonotype occurred many times. The V call is TRBV20-1, the J call TRBJ2-1, with 7 bases aligning to TRBD1. The CDR3 spans 13 residues. The trim removed 5 bases at V and 12 bases at J, leaving 13 bases unmatched. Germline V gene lookup returns CDR1 DFQATT and CDR2 SNEGSKA (reference sequence). The CDR3 loop is CSAGTVDTLRQFF. The CDR3, as DNA: TGCAGTGCTGGGACAGTGGATACGTTACGGCAGTTCTTC.

This clonotype was counted many times. V usage is TRBV12-3 or TRBV12-4 and J usage is TRBJ1-6; D gene ambiguous. Trimming pared 6 bases from V and 9 bases from J, leaving 24 bases between. CDR3 size: 17 residues. The CDR3 nucleotides read TGTGCCAGCAGAATGTCATCACCGGGCCTGGGTCTTTCACCCCTCCACTTT. Protein: CASRMSSPGLGLSPLHF.

This clonotype was seen at least ten times. The chain employs TRBV7-3 and TRBJ1-1; D may be TRBD1 (5 bases). The CDR3 totals 13 residues. Germline V CDR1 and CDR2: SGHTA, FQGTGA. V lost 0 bases, J lost 7 bases, and 9 bases lay in between. The CDR3 loop is CASSLTPGIEAFF. The CDR3, as DNA: TGTGCCAGCAGCTTAACCCCAGGGATTGAAGCTTTCTTT.

The table lists this clonotype with many counts. The chain has TRBV20-1 and TRBJ1-4; D is uncertain. The ends were cut back, 4 bases at V and 10 bases at J, with 16 bases in the middle. The CDR3 sequence is 13 residues long. Germline V gene lookup returns CDR1 DFQATT and CDR2 SNEGSKA (reference sequence). The CDR3 sequence is CSAKGPAEGKLFF. CDR3 DNA sequence: TGCAGTGCTAAAGGACCGGCGGAGGGAAAACTGTTTTTT.

This clonotype was found many times. The gene calls are TRBV18 and TRBJ1-1; the match to TRBD1 covers 8 bases. V lost 2 bases and J lost 6; bases outside the gene matches: 2. Germline loops: CDR1 KGHSH, CDR2 LQKENI. The CDR3 spans 13 residues. The CDR3 nucleotides read TGTGCCAGCTCACCATCACAGGGGGCTGAAGCTTTCTTT. This codes for CASSPSQGAEAFF.

This clonotype showed up many times. The gene calls are TRBV7-3 and TRBJ1-5; D remains ambiguous. V lost 2 bases and J 5 bases, leaving 7 bases between the germline ends. This CDR3 contains 13 residues. CDR1 is SGHTA, CDR2 FQGTGA, per germline. The CDR3 nucleotides are TGTGCCAGCAGCTTAGGGCCTCATCAGCCCCAGCATTTT. The encoded protein is CASSLGPHQPQHF. Complete variable domain (other parts from reference TRBV7-3 and TRBJ1-5): GAGVSQTPSNKVTEKGKYVELRCDPISGHTALYWYRQSLGQGPEFLIYFQGTGAADDSGLPNDRFFAVRPEGSVSTLKIQRTERGDSAVYLCASSLGPHQPQHFGDGTRLSIL.